This T cell receptor (beta chain) came from a study of chemoradiotherapy in HPV16-positive cancers. Study findings and constraints: Functional assays defining HPV-specific T cells used only a couple of HPV16-positive patients. HPV-responsive T-cell expansion during chemoradiotherapy was linked to improved recurrence-free survival in HPV16-positive patients. During treatment, candidate HPV-specific clones and E7-related motifs expanded in tumor.

After removal of 4 bases from V and 2 bases from J, the junction contained 10 bases not matched to a gene. Per the germline V gene, CDR1 is MDHEN and CDR2 is SYDVKM. The CDR3 covers 17 residues. Concerning this clone: Its antigen is not known.

Here immunoSEQ multiplex PCR was the method, and the copy in TCRdb shows in-frame clones only, minus some. Among about 3,600 clones, about 94% were seen once, and the ten largest hold 2% to 2.5%. Sampling was performed from a patient who underwent chemoradiotherapy. The source is a human donor with HPV-associated anogenital cancer. The J gene is TRBJ2-7, the V gene TRBV28, with 11 positions matching TRBD2. CDR3 protein: CASSSALAGGTTYEQYF. DNA of the CDR3: TGTGCCAGCAGTTCTGCATTAGCGGGAGGGACTACCTACGAGCAGTACTTC. Using reference TRBV28 and TRBJ2-7 for the parts outside the CDR3, the full variable domain is DVKVTQSSRYLVKRTGEKVFLECVQDMDHENMFWYRQDPGLGLRLIYFSYDVKMKEKGDIPEGYSVSREKKERFSLILESASTNQTSMYLCASSSALAGGTTYEQYFGPGTRLTVT.